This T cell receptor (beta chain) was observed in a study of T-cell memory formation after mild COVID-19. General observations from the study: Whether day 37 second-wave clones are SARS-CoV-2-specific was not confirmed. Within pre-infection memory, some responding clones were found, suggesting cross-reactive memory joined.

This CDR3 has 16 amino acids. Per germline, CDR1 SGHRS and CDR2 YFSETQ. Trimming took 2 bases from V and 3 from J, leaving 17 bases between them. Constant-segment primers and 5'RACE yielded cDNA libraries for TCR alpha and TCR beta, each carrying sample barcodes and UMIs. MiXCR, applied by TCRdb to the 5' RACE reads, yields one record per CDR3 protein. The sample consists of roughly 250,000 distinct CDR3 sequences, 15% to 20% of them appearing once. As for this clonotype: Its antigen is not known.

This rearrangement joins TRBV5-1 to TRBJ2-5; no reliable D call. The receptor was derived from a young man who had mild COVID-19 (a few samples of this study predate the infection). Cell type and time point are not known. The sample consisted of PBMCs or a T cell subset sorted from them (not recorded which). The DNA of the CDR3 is TGCGCCAGCAGCTTCCCTAGAGGCCTCGTGAAAGAGACCCAGTACTTC. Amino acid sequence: CASSFPRGLVKETQYF.